This T cell receptor (beta chain) was observed in a study of cytomegalovirus exposure and HLA in healthy donors. With regard to this clone: The antigen remains unidentified.

Measured with immunoSEQ multiplex PCR; TCRdb has only the in-frame clones, and not every one. The top ten clones hold 1.5% to 2% of a sample with under 250,000 clones, around 86% of them seen once. The CDR3 totals 16 residues. Trimming shortened V by 3 bases and J by 6 bases, and 18 bases separated the two germline ends. CDR1 is SGHAT and CDR2 is FQNNGV in the germline V gene. Overall study findings and caveats: Most TCR sequences were uncommon, yet certain public TCRs appeared in many donors. Reported results showed that the classifier diagnosed cytomegalovirus status with high specificity and sensitivity.

The receptor was derived from a woman under 30 in good health and CMV-seropositive. This chain uses TRBV11-2 with TRBJ1-5; weak D call: TRBD1 (6 bases). The material sequenced was PBMCs. The CDR3 DNA reads as TGTGCCAGCAGCTTTTTCCCCGACAGGCCTCTTCAGCCCCAGCATTTT. Its translation is CASSFFPDRPLQPQHF.